These 14 T cell receptor beta chains originate from one sample sequenced in a study of T cells in Graves' hyperthyroidism and ophthalmopathy. What was amplified from RNA transcripts were TCR beta CDR3 regions. Initially, a first-round RT-PCR of the TCR CDR3 employed the HTBI primer set. TCRdb re-analysed the multiplex PCR reads in MiXCR, keeping a single row per CDR3 protein. The sample has 540,000 or so distinct CDR3 sequences; approximately 15% are singletons. Sequenced input: blood. The receptors stem from a woman in her 30s with Graves' hyperthyroidism.

This chain uses TRBV27 with TRBJ2-7, with 7 nucleotides matching TRBD1. The trim removed 8 bases at V and 2 bases at J, leaving 3 bases unmatched. The CDR3 consists of 12 residues. From germline, CDR1 is MNHEY and CDR2 SMNVEV (reference sequence). In nucleotides, the CDR3 is TGTGCCAGCGGTACAGGGGCCTACGAGCAGTACTTC. This sequence encodes CASGTGAYEQYF.

The chain links TRBV6-2 or TRBV6-3 to TRBJ2-5, with 8 bases that match TRBD2. This CDR3 contains 15 residues. Germline CDR1 reads MNHEY; CDR2 reads SVGEGT. J lost 1 base, V lost 4 bases, and 5 bases had no gene match. The CDR3 sequence: CASSSLLAAQETQYF. The CDR3, as DNA: TGTGCCAGCAGTTCCCTACTAGCGGCCCAAGAGACCCAGTACTTC.

This clonotype was detected a few times. V usage is TRBV27 and J usage is TRBJ1-1; D not certain. This CDR3 comprises 13 residues. Germline values: CDR1 MNHEY, CDR2 SMNVEV (reference sequence). V lost 3 bases and J 1 base, leaving 6 bases between the germline ends. The CDR3 DNA sequence: TGTGCCAGCAGTTTTAACGGGAACACTGAAGCTTTCTTT. Translated, it gives CASSFNGNTEAFF.

The V gene is TRBV12-3 or TRBV12-4, the J gene TRBJ2-3; 9 bases are shared with TRBD2. The CDR3 is 15 amino acids. With V trimmed by 1 base and J by 6 bases, 5 bases remained unmatched. Here the CDR3 DNA reads TGTGCCAGCAGTTTAGTGCGGGGGGGGGGCGATACGCAGTATTTT. This encodes CASSLVRGGGDTQYF.

Comment on this clonotype: A read error may be the cause here, since a much bigger clone is one base away. The chain employs TRBV6-2 or TRBV6-3 and TRBJ2-7; TRBD2 aligns across 14 bases. The length of the CDR3 is 16 residues. Germline CDR1 reads MNHEY; CDR2 reads SVGEGT. With V trimmed by 6 bases and J by 7 bases, 11 bases remained unmatched. As DNA, the CDR3 is TGTGCCAGCAGCGTACGGGGACTAGCGGGAGTGGATGAGCAGTACTTC. This gives the protein CASSVRGLAGVDEQYF.

This clonotype was detected many times. The chain recombines TRBV13 with TRBJ1-1, with D possibly being TRBD1 (6 bases). Germline V gives CDR1 PRHDT, CDR2 FYEKMQ (reference sequence). The CDR3 length is 14 residues. V shed 5 bases and J shed 2 bases, with 12 bases lying between them. The CDR3 reads CASSETGNNTEAFF. The CDR3 region has the DNA TGTGCCAGCAGCGAAACAGGGAATAACACTGAAGCTTTCTTT.

The chain uses TRBV29-1 and TRBJ2-7; a weak D match, TRBD2 (6 bases). V was pared by 7 bases and J by 5 bases, with 27 bases between. The CDR3 is 16 residues long. CDR1 and CDR2 (germline): SQVTM, ANQGSEA. CDR3 protein: CSAVGPGVGRLDEQYF. The CDR3 region has the DNA TGCAGCGCTGTCGGCCCGGGGGTGGGTAGGTTGGACGAGCAGTACTTC.

The table lists this clonotype with a few counts. The chain joins TRBV29-1 to TRBJ2-6, with D uncertain. Germline CDR1 reads SQVTM; CDR2 reads ANQGSEA. The CDR3 spans 12 residues. V dropped 7 bases and J dropped 0 bases, with 4 bases sitting between them. CDR3 loop: CSADSGANVLTF. CDR3 in DNA: TGCAGCGCAGACTCTGGGGCCAACGTCCTGACTTTC.

V gene TRBV7-8 combines with J gene TRBJ2-1; 8 positions agree with TRBD2. The CDR3 sequence is 19 residues long. In germline, CDR1 is SGHVS, CDR2 FQNEAQ. The ends lost 1 base at V and 7 bases at J; junction bases unmatched: 18. The CDR3 sequence is CASSLVGGGLAGNKNEQFF. As DNA, the CDR3 is TGTGCCAGCAGCTTAGTTGGAGGGGGTCTAGCGGGCAACAAGAATGAGCAGTTCTTC.

The genes are TRBV29-1 and TRBJ2-2; D gene ambiguous. The CDR3 consists of 11 residues. Germline loops: CDR1 SQVTM, CDR2 ANQGSEA. V lost 6 bases and J 3 bases, leaving 5 bases between the germline ends. This CDR3 is CSVSDTGELFF. DNA of the CDR3: TGCAGCGTCTCGGACACCGGGGAGCTGTTTTTT.

This clonotype was found many times. The V call is TRBV28, the J call TRBJ2-1, with D tentatively TRBD1 (6 bases). Germline loops: CDR1 MDHEN, CDR2 SYDVKM. The CDR3 extends over 11 amino acids. Trimming removed 8 bases at V and 15 bases at J, with 17 bases between. CDR3 residues: CASGDKPWRFF. The CDR3 DNA sequence: TGTGCCAGCGGGGACAAGCCCTGGCGGTTCTTC.

Concerning this clonotype: A single base separates this from a much larger clone, so it may be a read error. This chain links TRBV11-2 with TRBJ2-7, with 9 bases matching TRBD1. CDR3 length: 15 residues. Germline V gene lookup returns CDR1 SGHAT and CDR2 FQNNGV. DNA of the CDR3: TGTGCCAGCAGCTTGGGGACAGGGTGGGCCTACGAGCGGTACTTC. This encodes CASSLGTGWAYERYF.

In its sample, this clonotype was seen many times. The chain combines TRBV6-5 with TRBJ1-5; D possibly corresponds to TRBD1 (5 bases). The CDR3 consists of 15 residues. Deletions cut 0 bases from V and 6 bases from J, with 12 bases between. CDR1 and CDR2 from the germline V gene are MNHEY and SVGAGI. The chain's CDR3 is CASSYSIQGAQPQHF. Written as DNA, the CDR3 is TGTGCCAGCAGTTACTCGATACAAGGGGCTCAGCCCCAGCATTTT.

V is TRBV4-1 and J is TRBJ1-5, with D possibly matching TRBD1 (6 bases). V shed 0 bases and J shed 0 bases, with 9 bases lying between them. Germline CDR1 and CDR2: MGHRA and YSYEKL. The CDR3 covers 16 residues. For the CDR3, the DNA is TGCGCCAGCAGCCAAGATCAGGGGTATAGCAATCAGCCCCAGCATTTT. This sequence encodes CASSQDQGYSNQPQHF.